This T cell receptor beta chain was retrieved from a study of vaccination effects on CD4 cells after COVID-19. Study at large: Post-vaccine sampling occurred a median 72 days after the second dose. Whole-study results and caveats: Convalescent patients were scarce, and early post-infection timepoints were absent.

Trimming removed 5 bases from V and 1 base from J, with 8 bases in between. Germline V gene sequence: CDR1 MNHEY, CDR2 SVGAGI. This CDR3 contains 13 residues. ViraFEST used viral peptide pools to expand antigen-specific CD4+ T cells before sequencing. Around day 10 of culture, CD4+ T cells were separated out. Participants each got two BNT162b2 or mRNA-1273 vaccine doses. Measured with immunoSEQ multiplex PCR; TCRdb has only the in-frame clones, and not every one. The table has 29,000 or so clones, about 74% seen once; the top ten hold around a sixth. A remark on this clone: Antigen unknown.

The clonotype was recovered from a human donor who received a COVID-19 vaccine. This chain connects TRBV6-5 to TRBJ1-1; D call uncertain. This material consisted of CD4+ T cells from PBMCs cultured with HCoV-OC43 spike peptides, taken after COVID-19 vaccination. Subset defined: HCoV-OC43 spike overlapping peptide pool stimulation. CDR3 residues: CASSTTRNTEAFF. In nucleotides, the CDR3 is TGTGCCAGCAGTACCACTAGGAACACTGAAGCTTTCTTT.